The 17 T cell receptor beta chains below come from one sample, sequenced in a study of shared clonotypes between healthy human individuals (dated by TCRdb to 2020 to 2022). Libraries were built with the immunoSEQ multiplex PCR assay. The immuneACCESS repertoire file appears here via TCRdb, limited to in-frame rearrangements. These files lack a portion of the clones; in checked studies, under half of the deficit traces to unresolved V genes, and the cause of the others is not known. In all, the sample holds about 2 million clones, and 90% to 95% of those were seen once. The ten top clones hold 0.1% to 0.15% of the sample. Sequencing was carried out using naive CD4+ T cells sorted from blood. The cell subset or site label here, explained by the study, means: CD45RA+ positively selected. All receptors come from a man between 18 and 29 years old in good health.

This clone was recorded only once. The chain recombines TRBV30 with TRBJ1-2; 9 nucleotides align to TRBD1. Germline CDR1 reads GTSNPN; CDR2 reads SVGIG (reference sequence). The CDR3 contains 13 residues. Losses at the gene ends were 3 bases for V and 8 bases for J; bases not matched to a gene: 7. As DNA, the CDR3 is TGTGCCTGGAGGCCGGGACAGGGAGGAGGCTACACCTTC. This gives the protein CAWRPGQGGGYTF.

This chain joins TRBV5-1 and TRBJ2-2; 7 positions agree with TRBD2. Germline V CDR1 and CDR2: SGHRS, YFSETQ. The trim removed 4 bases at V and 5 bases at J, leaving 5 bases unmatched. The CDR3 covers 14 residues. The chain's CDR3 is CASSLAVITGELFF. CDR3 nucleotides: TGCGCCAGCAGCCTAGCGGTGATTACCGGGGAGCTGTTTTTT.

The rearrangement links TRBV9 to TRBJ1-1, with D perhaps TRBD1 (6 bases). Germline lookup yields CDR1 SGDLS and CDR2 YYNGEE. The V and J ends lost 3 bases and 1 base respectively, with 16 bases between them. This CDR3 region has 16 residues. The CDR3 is CASSARGATPNTEAFF. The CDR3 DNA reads TGTGCCAGCAGCGCTAGGGGGGCTACTCCGAACACTGAAGCTTTCTTT. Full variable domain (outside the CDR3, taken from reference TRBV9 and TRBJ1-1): DSGVTQTPKHLITATGQRVTLRCSPRSGDLSVYWYQQSLDQGLQFLIQYYNGEERAKGNILERFSAQQFPDLHSELNLSSLELGDSALYFCASSARGATPNTEAFFGQGTRLTVV.

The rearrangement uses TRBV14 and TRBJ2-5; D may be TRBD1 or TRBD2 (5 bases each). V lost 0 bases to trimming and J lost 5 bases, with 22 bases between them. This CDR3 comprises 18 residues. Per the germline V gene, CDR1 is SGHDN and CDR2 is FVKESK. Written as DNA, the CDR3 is TGTGCCAGCAGCCAAGAAGCTGAGGGGTATCGGAGCGAGGAGACCCAGTACTTC. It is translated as CASSQEAEGYRSEETQYF.

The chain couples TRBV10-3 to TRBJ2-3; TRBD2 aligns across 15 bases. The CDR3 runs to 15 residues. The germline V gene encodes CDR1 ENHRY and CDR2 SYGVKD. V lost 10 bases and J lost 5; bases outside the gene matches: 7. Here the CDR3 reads CATTPGLAGGDTQYF. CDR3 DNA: TGTGCCACCACTCCGGGACTAGCGGGAGGAGATACGCAGTATTTT.

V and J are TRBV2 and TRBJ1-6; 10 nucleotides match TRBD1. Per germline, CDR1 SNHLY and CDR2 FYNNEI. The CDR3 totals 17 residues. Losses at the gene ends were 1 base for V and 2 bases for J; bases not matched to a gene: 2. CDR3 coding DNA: TGTGCCAGCAGTGAAGGGGGACAGGGGCCCTATAATTCACCCCTCCACTTT. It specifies CASSEGGQGPYNSPLHF. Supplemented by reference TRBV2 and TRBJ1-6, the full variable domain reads EPEVTQTPSHQVTQMGQEVILRCVPISNHLYFYWYRQILGQKVEFLVSFYNNEISEKSEIFDDQFSVERPDGSNFTLKIRSTKLEDSAMYFCASSEGGQGPYNSPLHFGNGTRLTVT.

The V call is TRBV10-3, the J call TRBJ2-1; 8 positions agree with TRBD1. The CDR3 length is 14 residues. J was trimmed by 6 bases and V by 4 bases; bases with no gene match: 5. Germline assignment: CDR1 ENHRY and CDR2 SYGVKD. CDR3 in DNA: TGTGCCATCAGTGTGGACAGGGTGGGCAATGAGCAGTTCTTC. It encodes CAISVDRVGNEQFF.

This CDR3 is CASSQEGGPAPLHF. CDR3 DNA: TGTGCCAGCAGCCAAGAGGGGGGACCGGCACCCCTCCACTTT. V is TRBV4-2 and J is TRBJ1-6, with D maybe TRBD1 (5 bases). V was shortened by 0 bases and J by 11 bases, with 11 bases between the two germline ends. The CDR3 runs to 14 residues. Germline CDR1 LGHNA, CDR2 YNFKEQ.

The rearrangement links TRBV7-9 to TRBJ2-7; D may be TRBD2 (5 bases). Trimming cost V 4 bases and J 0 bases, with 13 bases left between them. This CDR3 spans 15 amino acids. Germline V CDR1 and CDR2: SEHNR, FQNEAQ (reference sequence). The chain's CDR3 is CASSYLGSSSYEQYF. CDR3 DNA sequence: TGTGCCAGCAGCTATCTGGGGAGTAGCTCCTACGAGCAGTACTTC.

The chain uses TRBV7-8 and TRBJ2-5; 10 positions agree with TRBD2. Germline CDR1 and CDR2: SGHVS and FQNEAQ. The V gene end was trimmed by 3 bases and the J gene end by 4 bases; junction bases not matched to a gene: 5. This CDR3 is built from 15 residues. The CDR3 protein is CASSFSSGGGETQYF. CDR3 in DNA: TGTGCCAGCAGCTTTTCTAGCGGGGGTGGAGAGACCCAGTACTTC.

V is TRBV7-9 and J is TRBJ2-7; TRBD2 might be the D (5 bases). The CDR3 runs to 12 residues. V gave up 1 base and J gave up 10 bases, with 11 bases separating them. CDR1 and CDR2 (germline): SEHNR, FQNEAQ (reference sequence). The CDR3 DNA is TGTGCCAGCAGCTTAGACGGGATGAATCAGTACTTC. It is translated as CASSLDGMNQYF.

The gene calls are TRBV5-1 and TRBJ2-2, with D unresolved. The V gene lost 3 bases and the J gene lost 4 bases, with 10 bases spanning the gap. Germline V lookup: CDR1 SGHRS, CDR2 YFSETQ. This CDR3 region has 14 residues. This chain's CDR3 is CASSSRSSTGELFF. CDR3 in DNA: TGCGCCAGCAGCTCCAGGTCCAGCACCGGGGAGCTGTTTTTT.

For the CDR3, the DNA is TGCGCCAGCAGTGAGTTTCTAGCGGCCTACAATGAGCAGTTCTTC. Translated: CASSEFLAAYNEQFF. The chain recombines TRBV10-2 with TRBJ2-1; 7 bases map to TRBD2. Germline lookup yields CDR1 WSHSY and CDR2 SAAADI. Germline trimming cut 1 base from V and 2 bases from J; bases unmatched to any gene: 2. The CDR3 is 15 amino acids.

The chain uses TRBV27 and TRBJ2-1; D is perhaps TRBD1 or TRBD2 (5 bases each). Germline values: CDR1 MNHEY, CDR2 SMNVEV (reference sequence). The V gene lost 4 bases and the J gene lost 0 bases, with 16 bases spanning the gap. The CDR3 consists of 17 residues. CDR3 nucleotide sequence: TGTGCCAGCAGTTCCACTCCGGGACCCGCCTCCTACAATGAGCAGTTCTTC. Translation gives CASSSTPGPASYNEQFF.

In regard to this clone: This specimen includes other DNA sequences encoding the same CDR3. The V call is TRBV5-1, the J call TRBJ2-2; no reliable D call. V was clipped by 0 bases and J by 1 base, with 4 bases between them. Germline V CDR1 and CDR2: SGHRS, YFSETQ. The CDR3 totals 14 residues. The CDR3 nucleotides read TGCGCCAGCAGCTTGGAACAGAACACCGGGGAGCTGTTTTTT. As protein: CASSLEQNTGELFF.

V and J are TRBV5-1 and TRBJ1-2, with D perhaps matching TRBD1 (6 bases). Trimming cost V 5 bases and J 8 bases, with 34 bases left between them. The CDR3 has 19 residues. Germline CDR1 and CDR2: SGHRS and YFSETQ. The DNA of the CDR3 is TGCGCCAGCAGTTTAGGGACCCCCTATACAGGGACCAGCATCGACGGCTACACCTTC. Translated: CASSLGTPYTGTSIDGYTF.

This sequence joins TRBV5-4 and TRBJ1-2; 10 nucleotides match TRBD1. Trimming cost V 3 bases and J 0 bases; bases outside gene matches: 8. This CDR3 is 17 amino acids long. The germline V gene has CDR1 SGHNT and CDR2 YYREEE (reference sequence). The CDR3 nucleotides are TGTGCCAGCAGCTCGGGACAGGGGCCGACAGCTAACTATGGCTACACCTTC. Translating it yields CASSSGQGPTANYGYTF.